This TCR beta chain originates from a study of cytotoxic CD8 clonotypes in ibrutinib-treated CLL. Overall study: Among the patients, about a dozen presented as relapsed/refractory and around 15 as treatment-naive; roughly 17 showed unmutated IGHV. Patients attained roughly 25 partial and 2 complete responses; at median 68 months, approximately 15 remained remitted while approximately twelve progressed. When averaged across all of the samples, the counts came to 255,043 productive templates and some 93,000 productive rearrangements.

Germline CDR1 GTSNPN, CDR2 SVGIG (reference sequence). V dropped 5 bases and J dropped 4; count of bases not matched to a gene: 13. The CDR3 is made up of 15 amino acids. The method was immunoSEQ multiplex PCR; TCRdb's version includes in-frame clones alone and lacks a portion of them. The data contain approximately 53,000 clones, approximately 87% of them singletons. This chain uses TRBV30 with TRBJ1-1, with 7 bases fitting TRBD1. The origin of this receptor is a human donor with chronic lymphocytic leukemia. Sequencing was performed on PBMCs, taken after 24 months of ibrutinib treatment. CDR3 in DNA: TGTGCCTGGGGAATCGGACAGGTGGGGAGCACTGAAGCTTTCTTT. Translating gives CAWGIGQVGSTEAFF.